The entry below describes one TCR beta chain. This sample is drawn from a study of preoperative IRX-2 immunotherapy in early breast cancer. Generated by immunoSEQ multiplex PCR, the TCRdb table keeps only in-frame clones and is missing some. This table has 60,000 or so clones, approximately 93% appearing once. Treatment indicated: preoperative locoregional IRX-2 cytokine immunotherapy. The CDR3 is 13 residues long. In germline, CDR1 is KGHSH, CDR2 LQKENI. Deletions cut 3 bases from V and 2 bases from J, with 7 bases between. This TCR was sampled from a human donor with breast cancer. The V call is TRBV18, the J call TRBJ1-2, with D uncertain. This material was acquired from a patient treated with IRX-2 immunotherapy. The CDR3 bases are TGTGCCAGCTCACCCTCACAGAACTATGGCTACACCTTC. It yields the protein CASSPSQNYGYTF.